This TCR beta chain came from a study of T cell responses to AZD1222 COVID-19 vaccine. The CDR3 totals 15 residues. After removal of 2 bases from V and 5 bases from J, the junction contained 2 bases not matched to a gene. Germline assignment: CDR1 SGHRS and CDR2 YFSETQ. Some clones are missing from TCRdb's copy, which holds only in-frame ones; the method was immunoSEQ multiplex PCR. The sample has approximately 200,000 clones, almost 95% seen once; the top ten hold 9.2%. This receptor was taken from an adult in good health. V and J are TRBV5-1 and TRBJ2-1, with 12 bases identical to TRBD2. Sequencing was performed on peripheral blood, taken on day 0 of AZD1222 vaccination. The CDR3 sequence: CASSLPSGRDNEQFF. CDR3 sequence (DNA): TGCGCCAGCAGCTTACCTAGCGGGAGGGACAATGAGCAGTTCTTC.